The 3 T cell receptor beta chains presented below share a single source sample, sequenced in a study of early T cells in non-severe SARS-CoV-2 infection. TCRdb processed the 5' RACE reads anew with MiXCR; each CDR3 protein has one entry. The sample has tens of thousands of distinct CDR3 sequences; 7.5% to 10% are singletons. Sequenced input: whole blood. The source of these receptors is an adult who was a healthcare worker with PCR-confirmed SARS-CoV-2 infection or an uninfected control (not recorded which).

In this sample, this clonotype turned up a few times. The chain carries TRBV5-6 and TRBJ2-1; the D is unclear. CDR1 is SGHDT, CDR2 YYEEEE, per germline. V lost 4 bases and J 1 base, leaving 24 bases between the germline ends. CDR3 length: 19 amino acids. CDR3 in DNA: TGTGCCAGCAGCCAATTCGTCCCACGGTTGTTGGAGTCCTACAATGAGCAGTTCTTC. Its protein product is CASSQFVPRLLESYNEQFF. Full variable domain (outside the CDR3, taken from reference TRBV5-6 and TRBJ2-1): DAGVTQSPTHLIKTRGQQVTLRCSPKSGHDTVSWYQQALGQGPQFIFQYYEEEERQRGNFPDRFSGHQFPNYSSELNVNALLLGDSALYLCASSQFVPRLLESYNEQFFGPGTRLTVL.

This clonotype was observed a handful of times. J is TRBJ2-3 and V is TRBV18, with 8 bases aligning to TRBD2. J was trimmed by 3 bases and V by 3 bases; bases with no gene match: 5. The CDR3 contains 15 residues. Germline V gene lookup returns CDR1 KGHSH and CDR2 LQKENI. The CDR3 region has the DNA TGTGCCAGCTCACCCGAAGCGGGAGCTACAGATACGCAGTATTTT. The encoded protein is CASSPEAGATDTQYF.

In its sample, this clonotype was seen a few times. The CDR3 bases are TGTGCCACCAGCACTAGCGGGAAAACAGATACGCAGTATTTT. It translates to CATSTSGKTDTQYF. The chain uses TRBV15 and TRBJ2-3, with TRBD2 identical over 9 bases. V lost 4 bases and J lost 3; bases outside the gene matches: 2. The CDR3 runs 14 residues. The germline V gene has CDR1 LNHNV and CDR2 YYDKDF (reference sequence).